Sequencing of this T cell receptor (beta chain) was carried out in a study of T-cell memory formation after mild COVID-19 (dated by TCRdb to about 2021). Some background on the complete study: Most TCR sequence clusters were specific to one of the two donors. The cohort comprised two young, previously healthy adult volunteers, one female and one male. In a couple of donors, T-cell clones that expanded and contracted after mild COVID-19 were tracked by sequencing TCRalpha and TCRbeta repertoires over time.

Data came from an Illumina NovaSeq 6000. TCRalpha and TCRbeta cDNA libraries were built by 5'RACE with constant-segment primers, adding sample barcodes and unique molecular identifiers. RNA was extracted from every sample with Trizol reagent. Amplification of the libraries took two PCR steps, and the second step added a second sample barcode plus Illumina TruSeq adapters. Libraries were sequenced on an Illumina NovaSeq with 2 x 150 bp paired-end reads. From the authors' description of their analysis: The reads were demultiplexed and collapsed into UMI-guided consensus sequences using migec v1.2.7. Using mixcr v2.1.11, UMI consensuses were aligned to TRA and TRB V and J templates and then assembled into clonotypes. Clonotypes were classified as expanded or contracted when called significant by both edgeR and NoisET, with noise models trained on biological replicates. For edgeR calls, the thresholds were a false discovery rate-adjusted p below 0.01 and a log2 fold-change of 1. As an exploratory analysis of dynamics, max-normalized trajectories of the 1000 most abundant clonotypes were examined with PCA combined with hierarchical clustering. Each responding clone was given a CD4 or CD8 phenotype based on the CD4+ and CD8+ repertoires, which had been sequenced separately. The public reads were reprocessed in TCRdb via fastp at Q25 and MiXCR, keeping in-frame beta chains. Each record represents a unique CDR3 protein, reported with the most common genes and DNA among its rows. The V and J calls and clone size come from TCRdb's table, not from the authors' own analysis. Across this sample there are fewer than 450,000 distinct CDR3 sequences, with approximately 24% seen only once. Roughly 8.9% of the sample is in the top ten clones.

The CDR3 sequence holds 15 residues, the cysteine and phenylalanine included. Only the CDR3 portion is preserved as DNA: 45 bases, with reading frame beginning at the first base. General conclusions and limits of the study: The study covered only a couple of mild cases, and larger cohorts including severe cases with pre-infection samples were considered necessary. Balanced CD4/CD8 phenotypes were observed for clones contracting from day 15 to 85, whereas a bias towards CD4+ was observed for a second wave of clones expanding from day 15 to 37. Contracting CD4+ clones were found mainly in CM and EM memory subsets, while CD8+ clones were enriched in EMRA. SARS-CoV-2 specificity of the second-wave clones peaking on day 37 was not confirmed. The detection of some responding clones in pre-infection memory suggests that pre-existing cross-reactive memory T cells joined the SARS-CoV-2 response.

Ficoll-Paque density gradient centrifugation was used to isolate PBMCs. Points on this clonotype: There is no known antigen for this receptor. No clone much larger than this one lies a single base away; base qualities are absent.

Sample: PBMCs or a T cell subset sorted from them (not recorded which). This TCR came from an adult woman who had mild COVID-19 (a few samples of this study predate the infection). The sample titles of this study are shuffled in the database, so cell type and time point are left out; the donor was told from shared clones. The chain uses TRBV1 and TRBJ1-2; TRBD1 is taken as the D call from the table, unchecked against the DNA. TRBV1 is a pseudogene. The DNA reads as follows: TGCACCAGCAGCCTTCTCGGGGCTCGCCACTATGGCTACACCTTC. This translates into CTSSLLGARHYGYTF.